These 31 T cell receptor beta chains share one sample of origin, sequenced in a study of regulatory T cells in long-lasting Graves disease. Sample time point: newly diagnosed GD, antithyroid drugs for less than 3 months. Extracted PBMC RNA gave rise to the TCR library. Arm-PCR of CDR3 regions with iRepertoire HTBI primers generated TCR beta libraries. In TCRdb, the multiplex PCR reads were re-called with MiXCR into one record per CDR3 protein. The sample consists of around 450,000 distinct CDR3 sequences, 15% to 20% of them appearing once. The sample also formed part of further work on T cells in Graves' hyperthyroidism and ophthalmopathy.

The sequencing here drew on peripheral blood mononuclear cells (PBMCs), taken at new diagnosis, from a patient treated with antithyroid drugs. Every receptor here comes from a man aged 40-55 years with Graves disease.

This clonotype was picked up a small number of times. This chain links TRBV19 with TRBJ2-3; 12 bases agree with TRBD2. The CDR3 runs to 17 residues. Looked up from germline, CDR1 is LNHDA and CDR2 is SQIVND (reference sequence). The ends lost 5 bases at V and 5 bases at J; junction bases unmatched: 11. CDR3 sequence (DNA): TGTGCCAGTAGTCTCCGGCCTAGCGGGAGGGCTGGAGATACGCAGTATTTT. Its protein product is CASSLRPSGRAGDTQYF. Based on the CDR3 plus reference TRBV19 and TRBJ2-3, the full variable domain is DGGITQSPKYLFRKEGQNVTLSCEQNLNHDAMYWYRQDPGQGLRLIYYSQIVNDFQKGDIAEGYSVSREKKESFPLTVTSAQKNPTAFYLCASSLRPSGRAGDTQYFGPGTRLTVL.

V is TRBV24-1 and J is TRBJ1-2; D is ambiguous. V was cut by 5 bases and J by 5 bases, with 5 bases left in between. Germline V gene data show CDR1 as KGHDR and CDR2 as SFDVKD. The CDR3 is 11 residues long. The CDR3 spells CATSGEYGYTF. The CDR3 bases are TGTGCCACCAGTGGAGAGTATGGCTACACCTTC.

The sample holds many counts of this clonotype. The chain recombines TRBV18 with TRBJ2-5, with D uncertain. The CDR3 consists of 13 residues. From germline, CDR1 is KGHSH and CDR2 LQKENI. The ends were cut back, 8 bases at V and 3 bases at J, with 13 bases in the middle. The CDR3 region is CASSPASEETQYF. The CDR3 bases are TGTGCCAGCAGCCCGGCGAGCGAAGAGACCCAGTACTTC. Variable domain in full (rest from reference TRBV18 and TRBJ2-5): NAGVMQNPRHLVRRRGQEARLRCSPMKGHSHVYWYRQLPEEGLKFMVYLQKENIIDESGMPKERFSAEFPKEGPSILRIQQVVRGDSAAYFCASSPASEETQYFGPGTRLLVL.

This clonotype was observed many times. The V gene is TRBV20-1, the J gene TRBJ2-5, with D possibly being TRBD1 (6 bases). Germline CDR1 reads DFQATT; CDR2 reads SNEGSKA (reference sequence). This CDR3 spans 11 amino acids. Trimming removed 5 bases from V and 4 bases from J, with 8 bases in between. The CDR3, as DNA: TGCAGTGCTGGGGGCTTAGAGACCCAGTACTTC. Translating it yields CSAGGLETQYF.

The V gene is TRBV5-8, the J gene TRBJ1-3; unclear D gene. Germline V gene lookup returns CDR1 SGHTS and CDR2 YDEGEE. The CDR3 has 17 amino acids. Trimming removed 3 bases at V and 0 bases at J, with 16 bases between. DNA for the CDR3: TGTGCCAGCAGCTCTAACGGGTCAACTTGCTCTGGAAACACCATATATTTT. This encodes CASSSNGSTCSGNTIYF.

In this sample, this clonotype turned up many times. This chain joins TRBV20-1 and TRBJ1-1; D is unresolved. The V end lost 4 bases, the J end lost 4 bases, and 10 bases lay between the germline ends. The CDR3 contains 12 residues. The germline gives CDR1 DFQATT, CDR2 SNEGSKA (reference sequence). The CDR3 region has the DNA TGCAGTGCTACGCGACAAGGCACTGAAGCTTTCTTT. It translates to CSATRQGTEAFF.

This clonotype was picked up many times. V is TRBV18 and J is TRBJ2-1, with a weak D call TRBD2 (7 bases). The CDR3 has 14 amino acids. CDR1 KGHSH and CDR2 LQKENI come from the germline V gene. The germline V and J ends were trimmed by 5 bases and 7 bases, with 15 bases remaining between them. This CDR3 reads CASSGGLAENEQFF. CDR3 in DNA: TGTGCCAGCTCAGGGGGGCTAGCGGAGAATGAGCAGTTCTTC.

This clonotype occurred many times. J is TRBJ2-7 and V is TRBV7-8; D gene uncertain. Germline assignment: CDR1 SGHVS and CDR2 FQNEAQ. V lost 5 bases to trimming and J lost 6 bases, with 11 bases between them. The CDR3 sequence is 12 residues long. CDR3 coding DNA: TGTGCCAGCAGCCCTCTCTTGGCCGAGCAGTACTTC. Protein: CASSPLLAEQYF. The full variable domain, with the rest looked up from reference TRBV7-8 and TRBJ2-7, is GAGVSQSPRYKVAKRGQDVALRCDPISGHVSLFWYQQALGQGPEFLTYFQNEAQLDKSGLPSDRFFAERPEGSVSTLKIQRTQQEDSAVYLCASSPLLAEQYFGPGTRLTVT.

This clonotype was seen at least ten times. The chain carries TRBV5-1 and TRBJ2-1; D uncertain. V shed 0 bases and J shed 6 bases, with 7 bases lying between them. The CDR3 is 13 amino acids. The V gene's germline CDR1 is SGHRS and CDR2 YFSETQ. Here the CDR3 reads CASSLVVVNEQFF. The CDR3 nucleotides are TGCGCCAGCAGCTTGGTTGTAGTCAATGAGCAGTTCTTC. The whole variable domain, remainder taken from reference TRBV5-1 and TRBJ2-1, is KAGVTQTPRYLIKTRGQQVTLSCSPISGHRSVSWYQQTPGQGLQFLFEYFSETQRNKGNFPGRFSGRQFSNSRSEMNVSTLELGDSALYLCASSLVVVNEQFFGPGTRLTVL.

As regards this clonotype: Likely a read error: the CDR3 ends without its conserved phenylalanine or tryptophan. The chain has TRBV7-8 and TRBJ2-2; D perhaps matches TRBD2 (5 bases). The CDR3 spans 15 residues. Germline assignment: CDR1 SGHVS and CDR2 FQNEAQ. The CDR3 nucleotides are TGTGCTAGCAGCTTAGGTGGGAGAAAGACCGGGGAGCTGTTTTCT. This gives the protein CASSLGGRKTGELFS.

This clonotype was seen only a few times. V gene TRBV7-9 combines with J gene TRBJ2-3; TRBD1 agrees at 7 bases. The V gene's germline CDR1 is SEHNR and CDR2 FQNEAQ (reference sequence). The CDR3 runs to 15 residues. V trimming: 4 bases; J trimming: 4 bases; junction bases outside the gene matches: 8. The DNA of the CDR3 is TGTGCCAGCAGCTCCGAGGGGGCGCGGGCAGATACGCAGTATTTT. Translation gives CASSSEGARADTQYF. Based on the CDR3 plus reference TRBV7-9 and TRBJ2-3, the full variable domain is DTGVSQNPRHKITKRGQNVTFRCDPISEHNRLYWYRQTLGQGPEFLTYFQNEAQLEKSRLLSDRFSAERPKGSFSTLEIQRTEQGDSAMYLCASSSEGARADTQYFGPGTRLTVL.

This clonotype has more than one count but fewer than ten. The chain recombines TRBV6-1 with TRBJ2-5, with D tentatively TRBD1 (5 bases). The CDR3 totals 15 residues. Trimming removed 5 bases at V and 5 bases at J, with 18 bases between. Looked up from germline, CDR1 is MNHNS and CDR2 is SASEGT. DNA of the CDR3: TGTGCCAGCAGTCCCACCCAGGGTAGCCCGGAGACCCAGTACTTC. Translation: CASSPTQGSPETQYF.

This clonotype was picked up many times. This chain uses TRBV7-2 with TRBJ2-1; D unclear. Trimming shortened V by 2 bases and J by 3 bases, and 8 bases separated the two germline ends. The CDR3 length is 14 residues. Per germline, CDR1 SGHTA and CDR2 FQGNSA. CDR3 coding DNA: TGTGCCAGCAGCTTACTGGGCATCTACAATGAGCAGTTCTTC. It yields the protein CASSLLGIYNEQFF.

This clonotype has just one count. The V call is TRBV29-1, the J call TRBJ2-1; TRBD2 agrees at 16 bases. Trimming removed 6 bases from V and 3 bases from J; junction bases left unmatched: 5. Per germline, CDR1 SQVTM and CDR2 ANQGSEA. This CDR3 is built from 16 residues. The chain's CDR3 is CSVGTSGRAYYNEQFF. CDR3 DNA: TGCAGCGTGGGGACTAGCGGGAGGGCCTACTACAATGAGCAGTTCTTC.

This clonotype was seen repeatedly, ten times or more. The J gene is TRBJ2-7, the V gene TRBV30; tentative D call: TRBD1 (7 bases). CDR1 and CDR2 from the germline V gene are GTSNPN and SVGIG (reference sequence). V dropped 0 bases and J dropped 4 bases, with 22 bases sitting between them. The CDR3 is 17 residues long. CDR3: CAWSVSYLVRGEYEQYF. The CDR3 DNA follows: TGTGCCTGGAGTGTATCATACCTGGTCAGGGGGGAATACGAGCAGTACTTC. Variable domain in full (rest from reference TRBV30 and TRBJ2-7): SQTIHQWPATLVQPVGSPLSLECTVEGTSNPNLYWYRQAAGRGLQLLFYSVGIGQISSEVPQNLSASRPQDRQFILSSKKLLLSDSGFYLCAWSVSYLVRGEYEQYFGPGTRLTVT.

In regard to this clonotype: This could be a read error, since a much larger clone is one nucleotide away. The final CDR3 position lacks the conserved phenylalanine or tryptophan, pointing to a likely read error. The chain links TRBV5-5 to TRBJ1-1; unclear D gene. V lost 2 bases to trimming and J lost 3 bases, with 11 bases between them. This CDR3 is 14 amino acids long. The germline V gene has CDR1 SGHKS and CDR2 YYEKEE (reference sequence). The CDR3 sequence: CASSFRVWDTEAFL. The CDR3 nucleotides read TGTGCCAGCAGCTTTCGGGTATGGGACACTGAAGCTTTCCTT.

The CDR3 protein is CSASYGTGVAHEQYF. The CDR3 coding sequence is TGCAGTGCTAGTTACGGAACAGGGGTGGCCCACGAGCAGTACTTC. The V call is TRBV20-1, the J call TRBJ2-7; 7 nucleotides agree with TRBD1. J gave up 5 bases and V 3 bases, and 13 bases lay outside the gene matches. CDR1 and CDR2 (germline): DFQATT, SNEGSKA (reference sequence). The CDR3 loop spans 15 amino acids.

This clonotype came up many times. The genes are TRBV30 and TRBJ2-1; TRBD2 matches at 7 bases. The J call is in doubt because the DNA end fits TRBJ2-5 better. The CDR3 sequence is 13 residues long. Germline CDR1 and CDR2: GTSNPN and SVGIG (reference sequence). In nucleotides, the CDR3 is TGTGCCTGGAGTGTGGGAGGGCCCGAGACCCAGTACTTC. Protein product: CAWSVGGPETQYF.

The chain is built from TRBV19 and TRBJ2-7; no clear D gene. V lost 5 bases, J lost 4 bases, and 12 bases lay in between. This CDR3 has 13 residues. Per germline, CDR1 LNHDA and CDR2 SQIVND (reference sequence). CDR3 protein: CASSATGRYEQYF. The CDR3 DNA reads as TGTGCCAGTAGTGCGACCGGGCGTTACGAGCAGTACTTC. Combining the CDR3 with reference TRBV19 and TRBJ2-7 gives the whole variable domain DGGITQSPKYLFRKEGQNVTLSCEQNLNHDAMYWYRQDPGQGLRLIYYSQIVNDFQKGDIAEGYSVSREKKESFPLTVTSAQKNPTAFYLCASSATGRYEQYFGPGTRLTVT.

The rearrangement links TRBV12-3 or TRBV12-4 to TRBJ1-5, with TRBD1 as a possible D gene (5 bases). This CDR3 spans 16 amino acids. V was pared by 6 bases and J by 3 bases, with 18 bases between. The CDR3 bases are TGTGCCAGCAGAAAAGAGGGCCCCGGGACCAATCAGCCCCAGCATTTT. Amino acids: CASRKEGPGTNQPQHF.

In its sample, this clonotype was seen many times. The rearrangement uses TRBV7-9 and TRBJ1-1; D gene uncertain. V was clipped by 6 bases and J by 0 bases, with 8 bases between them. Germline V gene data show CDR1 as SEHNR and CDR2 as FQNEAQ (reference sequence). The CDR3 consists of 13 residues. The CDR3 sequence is CASRPQLNTEAFF. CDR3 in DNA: TGTGCCAGCAGGCCTCAACTGAACACTGAAGCTTTCTTT. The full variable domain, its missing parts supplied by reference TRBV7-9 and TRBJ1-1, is DTGVSQNPRHKITKRGQNVTFRCDPISEHNRLYWYRQTLGQGPEFLTYFQNEAQLEKSRLLSDRFSAERPKGSFSTLEIQRTEQGDSAMYLCASRPQLNTEAFFGQGTRLTVV.

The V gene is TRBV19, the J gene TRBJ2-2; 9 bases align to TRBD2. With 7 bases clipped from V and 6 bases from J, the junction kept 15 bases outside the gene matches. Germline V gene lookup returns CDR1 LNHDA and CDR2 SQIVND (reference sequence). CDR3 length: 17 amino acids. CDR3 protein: CASTPLRSAGGPGELFF. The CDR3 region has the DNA TGTGCCAGTACCCCACTTAGGTCGGCGGGAGGGCCCGGGGAGCTGTTTTTT.

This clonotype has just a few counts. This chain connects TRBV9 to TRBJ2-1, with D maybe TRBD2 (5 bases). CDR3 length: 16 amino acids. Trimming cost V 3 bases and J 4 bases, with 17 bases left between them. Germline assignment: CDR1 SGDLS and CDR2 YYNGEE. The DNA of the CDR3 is TGTGCCAGCAGCGCCCAGGACTCCCCCCCTTACAATGAGCAGTTCTTC. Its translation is CASSAQDSPPYNEQFF.

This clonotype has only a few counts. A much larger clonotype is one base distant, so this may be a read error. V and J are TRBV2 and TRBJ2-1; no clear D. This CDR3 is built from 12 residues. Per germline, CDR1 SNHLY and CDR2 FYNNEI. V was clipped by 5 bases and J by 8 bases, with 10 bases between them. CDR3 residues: CASSSTRYEQFF. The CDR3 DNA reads TGTGCCAGCAGTTCGACCCGCTATGAGCAGTTCTTC.

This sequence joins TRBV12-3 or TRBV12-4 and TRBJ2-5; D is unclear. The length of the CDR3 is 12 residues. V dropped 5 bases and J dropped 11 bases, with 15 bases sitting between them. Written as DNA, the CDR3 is TGTGCCAGCAGTCCCAATTACAATGAGCAGTACTTC. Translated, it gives CASSPNYNEQYF.

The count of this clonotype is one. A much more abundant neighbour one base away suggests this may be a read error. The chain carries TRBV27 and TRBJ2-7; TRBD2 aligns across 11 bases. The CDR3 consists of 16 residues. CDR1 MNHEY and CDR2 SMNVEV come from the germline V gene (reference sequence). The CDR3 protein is CASTALTSGKVYGQYF. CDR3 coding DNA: TGTGCCAGCACCGCGCTGACTAGCGGGAAGGTATACGGGCAGTACTTC.

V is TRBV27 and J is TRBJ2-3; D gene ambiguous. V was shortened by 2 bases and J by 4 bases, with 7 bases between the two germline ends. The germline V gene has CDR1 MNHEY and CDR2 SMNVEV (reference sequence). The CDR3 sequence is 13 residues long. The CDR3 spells CASSLVFPDTQYF. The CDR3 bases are TGTGCCAGCAGTTTAGTTTTTCCAGATACGCAGTATTTT.

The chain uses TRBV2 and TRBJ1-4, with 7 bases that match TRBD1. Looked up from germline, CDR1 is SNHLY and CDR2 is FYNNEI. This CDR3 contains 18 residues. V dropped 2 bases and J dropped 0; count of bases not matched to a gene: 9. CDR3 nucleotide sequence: TGTGCCAGCAGTGAATTCGACAGGGCTTTAGCAACTAATGAAAAACTGTTTTTT. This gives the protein CASSEFDRALATNEKLFF.

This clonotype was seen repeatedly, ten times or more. CDR3: CAWSVHSSSTDTQYF. The CDR3, as DNA: TGTGCCTGGAGTGTACACAGCTCTAGCACAGATACGCAGTATTTT. This chain links TRBV30 with TRBJ2-3; D call uncertain. V was trimmed by 0 bases and J by 0 bases, leaving 10 bases between them. CDR3 size: 15 residues. Germline V lookup: CDR1 GTSNPN, CDR2 SVGIG (reference sequence).

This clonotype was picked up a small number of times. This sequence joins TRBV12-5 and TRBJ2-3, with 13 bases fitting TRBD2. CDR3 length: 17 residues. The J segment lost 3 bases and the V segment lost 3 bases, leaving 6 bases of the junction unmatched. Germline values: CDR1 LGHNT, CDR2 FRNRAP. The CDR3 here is CASGLGLAGAATDTQYF. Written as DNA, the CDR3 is TGTGCTAGTGGTTTAGGACTAGCGGGAGCAGCAACAGATACGCAGTATTTT.

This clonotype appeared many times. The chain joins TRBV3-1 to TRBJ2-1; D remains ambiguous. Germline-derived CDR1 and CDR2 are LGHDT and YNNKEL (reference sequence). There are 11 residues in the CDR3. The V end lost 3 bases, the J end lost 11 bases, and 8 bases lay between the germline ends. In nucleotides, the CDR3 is TGTGCCAGCAGCCAGGCGGACCAGCAGTTCTTC. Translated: CASSQADQQFF.